This TCR beta chain stems from a study of PD-L1 blockade in urothelial cancer. Study-wide context: Each blood sample yielded a median of 141,255 T cells.

Specified time point: peripheral blood 6 weeks after treatment start. Individual patients had between 1 and 8 samples, taken pretreatment and on-treatment. Clones were sequenced by immunoSEQ multiplex PCR, and TCRdb holds only the in-frame ones, with some missing. The sample carries 45,000 to 60,000 clones, more than 75% recorded once. The source is a man in his 60s with urothelial cancer. Sequences were derived from PBMCs, sampled around atezolizumab (anti-PD-L1) treatment.

This chain's CDR3 is CASSEADRRATDTQYF. The CDR3 nucleotides are TGTGCCAGCAGTGAAGCGGACAGGAGGGCCACAGATACGCAGTATTTT. This chain links TRBV6-1 with TRBJ2-3, with a possible D match to TRBD1 (7 bases). Germline loops: CDR1 MNHNS, CDR2 SASEGT. V was shortened by 0 bases and J by 2 bases, with 12 bases between the two germline ends. CDR3 size: 16 residues.